A single sample gave rise to the 5 T cell receptor beta chains below, sequenced in a study of T-cell memory formation after mild COVID-19. TCRdb itself ran the 5' RACE reads through MiXCR, one entry per CDR3 protein. In the table there are 210,000 or so distinct CDR3 sequences, roughly a tenth of which are singletons. Sequences were obtained from PBMCs or a T cell subset sorted from them (not recorded which). These receptors were taken from a man in his late teens or twenties who had mild COVID-19 (a few samples of this study predate the infection). Cell type and time point are not known.

There are a few counts of this clonotype. This chain links TRBV12-3 or TRBV12-4 with TRBJ1-2, with D unresolved. Trimming left V 2 bases short and J 4 bases short, with 11 bases between. CDR3 length: 14 residues. The CDR3 loop reads CASSLTVLPYGYTF. CDR3 nucleotides: TGTGCCAGCAGTTTAACGGTTTTACCCTATGGCTACACCTTC.

This clonotype was counted a few times. The chain carries TRBV13 and TRBJ2-3; D gene unclear. V lost 5 bases and J 8 bases, leaving 17 bases between the germline ends. CDR1 is PRHDT and CDR2 is FYEKMQ in the germline V gene (reference sequence). The CDR3 is 14 residues long. This chain's CDR3 is CASSPARAWGTQYF. CDR3 nucleotides: TGTGCCAGCAGCCCGGCACGGGCCTGGGGTACGCAGTATTTT.

This rearrangement joins TRBV7-9 to TRBJ2-2; D perhaps matches TRBD2 (6 bases). In germline, CDR1 is SEHNR, CDR2 FQNEAQ (reference sequence). The CDR3 has 15 amino acids. Trimming pared 5 bases from V and 5 bases from J, leaving 15 bases between. This CDR3 reads CASSSPTGETGELFF. The CDR3 DNA follows: TGTGCCAGCAGCAGCCCAACGGGGGAAACCGGGGAGCTGTTTTTT.

This clonotype was recorded a few times. This chain connects TRBV7-9 to TRBJ1-2, with D possibly being TRBD1 (5 bases). Between the trimmed V and J ends, which lost 5 bases and 4 bases, there was a span of 11 bases. The germline gives CDR1 SEHNR, CDR2 FQNEAQ (reference sequence). CDR3 length equals 13 residues. The CDR3 protein is CASSQTEIYGYTF. Written as DNA, the CDR3 is TGTGCCAGCAGCCAGACAGAGATCTATGGCTACACCTTC. The entire variable domain, with the rest obtained from reference TRBV7-9 and TRBJ1-2, is as follows: DTGVSQNPRHKITKRGQNVTFRCDPISEHNRLYWYRQTLGQGPEFLTYFQNEAQLEKSRLLSDRFSAERPKGSFSTLEIQRTEQGDSAMYLCASSQTEIYGYTFGSGTRLTVV.

As regards this clonotype: Mismatch with germline at one junction end may stem from a read error. This chain connects TRBV9 to TRBJ2-5, with 7 positions matching TRBD2. CDR1 is SGDLS, CDR2 YYNGEE, per germline. The CDR3 runs 13 residues. CDR3 amino acids: CASSGIPGLPLCF. The CDR3 DNA follows: TGTGCCAGCAGCGGAATCCCGGGACTACCTCTTTGCTTC.